These 18 T cell receptor beta chains came from one sample sequenced in a study of Tregs in tolerant kidney transplant recipients. Mixed chimerism was transient after nonmyeloablative marrow transplants from related graft donors. Generated by immunoSEQ multiplex PCR, the TCRdb table keeps only in-frame clones and is missing some. This sample has some 21,000 clones, with 81% found just once. The sample consisted of CD8+ T cells from blood (PBMCs), taken 6 months after the transplant. These TCRs come from a human patient who received a combined kidney and bone marrow transplant. Some T cells may be provided by the graft donor.

The chain combines TRBV27 with TRBJ2-5, with 12 bases aligning to TRBD2. Germline values: CDR1 MNHEY, CDR2 SMNVEV (reference sequence). The ends lost 3 bases at V and 5 bases at J; junction bases unmatched: 19. The CDR3 has 20 amino acids. Written as DNA, the CDR3 is TGTGCCAGCAGTTTCGTCTATACCGGACTAGCGGGAAGAATCACGGAGACCCAGTACTTC. Translation gives CASSFVYTGLAGRITETQYF.

This clone has a handful of counts. The chain is built from TRBV28 and TRBJ1-6; tentatively, D is TRBD1 (6 bases). CDR1 and CDR2 (germline): MDHEN, SYDVKM. Trimming removed 2 bases at V and 9 bases at J, with 11 bases between. CDR3 length: 14 residues. DNA for the CDR3: TGTGCCAGCAGTTTAGGACAGCAGAGTTCACCCCTCCACTTT. Its translation: CASSLGQQSSPLHF.

There are a few counts of this clone. V and J are TRBV5-8 and TRBJ2-7; 7 bases map to TRBD2. The ends lost 4 bases at V and 5 bases at J; junction bases unmatched: 6. This CDR3 comprises 13 residues. Germline lookup yields CDR1 SGHTS and CDR2 YDEGEE. DNA of the CDR3: TGTGCCAGCAGCCTAAGACTAGCCAACGAGCAGTACTTC. This sequence encodes CASSLRLANEQYF. The full variable domain, rest sourced from reference TRBV5-8 and TRBJ2-7, is EAGVTQSPTHLIKTRGQQATLRCSPISGHTSVYWYQQALGLGLQFLLWYDEGEERNRGNFPPRFSGRQFPNYSSELNVNALELEDSALYLCASSLRLANEQYFGPGTRLTVT.

The chain couples TRBV30 to TRBJ2-7; D might be TRBD1 (5 bases). The CDR3 contains 15 residues. Germline V gene data show CDR1 as GTSNPN and CDR2 as SVGIG (reference sequence). The V end was cut by 0 bases, the J end by 0 bases, with 12 bases between. CDR3 sequence: CAWSVGAGSSYEQYF. In DNA form, the CDR3 reads TGTGCCTGGAGTGTAGGGGCAGGTAGCTCCTACGAGCAGTACTTC. Full variable domain (rest looked up from reference TRBV30 and TRBJ2-7): SQTIHQWPATLVQPVGSPLSLECTVEGTSNPNLYWYRQAAGRGLQLLFYSVGIGQISSEVPQNLSASRPQDRQFILSSKKLLLSDSGFYLCAWSVGAGSSYEQYFGPGTRLTVT.

Only one count was recorded for this clone. This chain joins TRBV5-4 and TRBJ1-1, with D unclear. CDR1 and CDR2 (germline): SGHNT, YYREEE (reference sequence). The CDR3 has 17 residues. Trimming pared 2 bases from V and 1 base from J, leaving 18 bases between. CDR3 nucleotide sequence: TGTGCCAGCAGCTTCCGAATTCTAACTGACAAGAACACTGAAGCTTTCTTT. This translates into CASSFRILTDKNTEAFF.

The rearrangement links TRBV4-2 to TRBJ2-5; no reliable D call. Trimming stripped 6 bases from V and 4 bases from J, with 6 bases between. This CDR3 contains 11 residues. Germline V gene sequence: CDR1 LGHNA, CDR2 YNFKEQ. CDR3 sequence: CASSFGETQYF. As DNA, the CDR3 is TGTGCCAGCAGTTTCGGAGAGACCCAGTACTTC.

The V and J genes are TRBV30 and TRBJ2-3, with 7 bases fitting TRBD1. The CDR3 covers 15 residues. The V gene's germline CDR1 is GTSNPN and CDR2 SVGIG (reference sequence). The CDR3 DNA follows: TGTGCTCGGTCAGAGGGGGCGGGTAGGACAGATACGCAGTATTTT. This sequence encodes CARSEGAGRTDTQYF.

The chain recombines TRBV11-2 with TRBJ2-2; no reliable D call. The CDR3 runs to 12 residues. Trimming stripped 1 base from V and 6 bases from J, with 3 bases between. CDR1 is SGHAT, CDR2 FQNNGV, per germline. The CDR3 is CASSLGPGELFF. The CDR3 DNA follows: TGTGCCAGCAGCTTAGGGCCCGGGGAGCTGTTTTTT.

This chain links TRBV6-5 with TRBJ2-7; no clear D. The germline CDR1 and CDR2 sequences are MNHEY and SVGAGI. This CDR3 comprises 13 residues. The CDR3 sequence is CASWASSSYEQYF. Here the CDR3 DNA reads TGTGCTTCTTGGGCGTCAAGCTCCTACGAGCAGTACTTC.

DNA for the CDR3: TGTGCCAGCAATGGGCTAGCCAATGAGCAGTTCTTC. It is translated as CASNGLANEQFF. V and J are TRBV5-6 and TRBJ2-1; D may be TRBD2 (5 bases). The V end was cut by 6 bases, the J end by 6 bases, with 10 bases between. This CDR3 contains 12 residues. The germline CDR1 and CDR2 sequences are SGHDT and YYEEEE.

The chain recombines TRBV5-5 with TRBJ1-3, with D possibly being TRBD1 (5 bases). The CDR3 has 17 residues. Germline V gives CDR1 SGHKS, CDR2 YYEKEE (reference sequence). Trimming pared 4 bases from V and 2 bases from J, leaving 19 bases between. The CDR3 is CASSPGPGGIPGNTIYF. CDR3 DNA: TGTGCCAGCAGCCCCGGCCCCGGGGGGATTCCTGGAAACACCATATATTTT.

V is TRBV9 and J is TRBJ1-2, with D hard to call. Germline CDR1 is SGDLS and CDR2 is YYNGEE. The CDR3 contains 11 residues. V was shortened by 4 bases and J by 9 bases, with 10 bases between the two germline ends. This CDR3 reads CASSLSGSYTF. DNA of the CDR3: TGTGCCAGCAGCCTCTCGGGTAGCTACACCTTC. Filled out from reference TRBV9 and TRBJ1-2, the complete variable domain reads DSGVTQTPKHLITATGQRVTLRCSPRSGDLSVYWYQQSLDQGLQFLIQYYNGEERAKGNILERFSAQQFPDLHSELNLSSLELGDSALYFCASSLSGSYTFGSGTRLTVV.

The rearrangement uses TRBV11-3 and TRBJ1-3; perhaps TRBD1 as D (5 bases). V was shortened by 1 base and J by 7 bases, with 11 bases between the two germline ends. Germline V gene lookup returns CDR1 SGHNT and CDR2 YENEEA. This CDR3 region has 14 residues. The CDR3 DNA follows: TGTGCCAGCAGCTTAGGGGGAGGGGAGAACACCATATATTTT. This translates into CASSLGGGENTIYF.

The rearrangement joins TRBV7-6 to TRBJ1-1, with D tentatively TRBD1 (5 bases). Trimming shortened V by 5 bases and J by 4 bases, and 17 bases separated the two germline ends. The length of the CDR3 is 15 residues. The germline V gene has CDR1 SGHVS and CDR2 FNYEAQ. The CDR3: CASSPGWGVITEAFF. CDR3 DNA: TGTGCCAGCAGCCCTGGGTGGGGGGTTATCACTGAAGCTTTCTTT.

This clone was observed a single time. The chain carries TRBV20-1 and TRBJ2-7; possibly TRBD1 for D (6 bases). V lost 2 bases, J lost 11 bases, and 13 bases lay in between. Looked up from germline, CDR1 is DFQATT and CDR2 is SNEGSKA (reference sequence). This CDR3 region has 11 residues. The CDR3 protein is CSARRGGRKYF. The CDR3, as DNA: TGCAGTGCTAGAAGAGGGGGAAGAAAGTACTTC.

V usage is TRBV10-3 and J usage is TRBJ2-7; the D gene is possibly TRBD2 (5 bases). V lost 2 bases to trimming and J lost 2 bases, with 10 bases between them. This CDR3 comprises 14 residues. The germline V gene has CDR1 ENHRY and CDR2 SYGVKD. Here the CDR3 reads CAISEVAYTYEQYF. The CDR3 nucleotides read TGTGCCATCAGTGAGGTAGCGTATACCTACGAGCAGTACTTC.

The chain recombines TRBV4-3 with TRBJ2-3; TRBD1 is a possible D gene (6 bases). V was shortened by 0 bases and J by 1 base, with 8 bases between the two germline ends. CDR3 length equals 15 residues. The germline gives CDR1 LGHNA, CDR2 YSLEER. The CDR3 bases are TGCGCCAGCAGCCAAGAGTGGGGGCGCACAGATACGCAGTATTTT. Translating it yields CASSQEWGRTDTQYF.

The V and J genes are TRBV9 and TRBJ2-3; D is unclear. Germline values: CDR1 SGDLS, CDR2 YYNGEE. This CDR3 spans 19 amino acids. Trimming took off 4 bases at V and 0 bases at J, with 24 bases between the two ends. As DNA, the CDR3 is TGTGCCAGCAGCCCCTATCCAGGCCGATCTTTTACTAGCACAGATACGCAGTATTTT. It translates to CASSPYPGRSFTSTDTQYF.